This TCR beta chain stems from a study of blood T cell repertoires in COVID-19. Study summary: Researchers got acute and convalescent COVID-19 samples from the United States, Italy and Spain. T cells, B-cell-depleted T cells, or PBMCs supplied cDNA or gDNA.

Original methodology: From reference gene primer amplification, estimates of nucleated cell counts were derived. Clones were sequenced by immunoSEQ multiplex PCR, and TCRdb holds only the in-frame ones, with some missing. That table is the source of V, J and clone size, and D and trimming were worked out from the DNA. The sample yields about 150,000 clones, about 80% seen once. CDR3 length equals 13 residues. The trim removed 4 bases at V and 6 bases at J, leaving 5 bases unmatched. Germline V gene data show CDR1 as SGHKS and CDR2 as YYEKEE (reference sequence). This clonotype was obtained from an elderly woman with acute or convalescent COVID-19. The chain links TRBV5-5 to TRBJ2-3, with 7 bases identical to TRBD1. Sequencing was performed on peripheral blood. DNA for the CDR3: TGTGCCAGCAGCGCGACAGGGACGGATACGCAGTATTTT. Residues: CASSATGTDTQYF. The full variable domain, its missing parts supplied by reference TRBV5-5 and TRBJ2-3, is DAGVTQSPTHLIKTRGQQVTLRCSPISGHKSVSWYQQVLGQGPQFIFQYYEKEERGRGNFPDRFSARQFPNYSSELNVNALLLGDSALYLCASSATGTDTQYFGPGTRLTVL.